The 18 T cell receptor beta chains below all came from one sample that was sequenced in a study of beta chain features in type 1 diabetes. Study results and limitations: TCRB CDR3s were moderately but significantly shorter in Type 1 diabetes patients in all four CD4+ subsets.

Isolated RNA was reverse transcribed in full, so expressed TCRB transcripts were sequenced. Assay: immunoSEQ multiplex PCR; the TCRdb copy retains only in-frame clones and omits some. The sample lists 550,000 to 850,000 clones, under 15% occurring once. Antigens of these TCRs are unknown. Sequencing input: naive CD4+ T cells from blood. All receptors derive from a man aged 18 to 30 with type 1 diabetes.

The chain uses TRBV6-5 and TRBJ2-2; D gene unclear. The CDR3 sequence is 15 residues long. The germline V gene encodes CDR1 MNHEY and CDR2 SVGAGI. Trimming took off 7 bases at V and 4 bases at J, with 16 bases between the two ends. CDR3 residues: CASTPNGQPTGELFF. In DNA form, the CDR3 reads TGTGCCAGCACTCCCAACGGGCAGCCCACCGGGGAGCTGTTTTTT.

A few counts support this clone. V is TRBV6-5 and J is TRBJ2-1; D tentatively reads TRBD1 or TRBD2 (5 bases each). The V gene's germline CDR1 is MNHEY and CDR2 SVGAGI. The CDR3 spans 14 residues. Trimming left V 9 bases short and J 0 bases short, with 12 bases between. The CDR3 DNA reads TGTGCCAGTAGGGACCCACTCTCCTACAATGAGCAGTTCTTC. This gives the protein CASRDPLSYNEQFF.

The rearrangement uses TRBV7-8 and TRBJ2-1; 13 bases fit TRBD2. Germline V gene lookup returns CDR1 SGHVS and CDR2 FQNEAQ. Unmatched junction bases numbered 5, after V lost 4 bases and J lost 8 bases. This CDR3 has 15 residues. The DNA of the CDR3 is TGTGCCAGCAGCTACGGACTAGCGGGGGCTGATGAGCAGTTCTTC. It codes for CASSYGLAGADEQFF.

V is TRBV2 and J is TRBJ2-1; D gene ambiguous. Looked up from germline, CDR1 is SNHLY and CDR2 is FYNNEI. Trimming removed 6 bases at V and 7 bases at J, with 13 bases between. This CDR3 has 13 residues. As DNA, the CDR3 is TGTGCCAGCAGGGAGATTTCGTGGAATGAGCAGTTCTTC. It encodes CASREISWNEQFF.

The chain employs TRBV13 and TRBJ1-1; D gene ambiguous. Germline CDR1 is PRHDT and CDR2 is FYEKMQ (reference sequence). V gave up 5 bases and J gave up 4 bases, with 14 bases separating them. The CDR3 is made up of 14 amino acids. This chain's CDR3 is CASSMAGYGTEAFF. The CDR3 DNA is TGTGCCAGCAGCATGGCCGGGTATGGCACTGAAGCTTTCTTT.

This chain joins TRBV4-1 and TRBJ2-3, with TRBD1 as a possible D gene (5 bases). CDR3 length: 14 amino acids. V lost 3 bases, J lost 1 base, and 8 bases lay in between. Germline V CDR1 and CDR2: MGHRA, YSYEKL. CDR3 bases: TGCGCCAGCAGCCAGCTACAGGGCACAGATACGCAGTATTTT. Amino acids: CASSQLQGTDTQYF.

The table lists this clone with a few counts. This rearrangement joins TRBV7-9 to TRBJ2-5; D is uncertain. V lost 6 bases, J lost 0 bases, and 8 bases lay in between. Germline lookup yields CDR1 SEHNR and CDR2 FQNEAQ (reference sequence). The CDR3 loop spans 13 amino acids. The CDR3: CASRAWNQETQYF. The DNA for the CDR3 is TGTGCCAGCAGGGCATGGAACCAAGAGACCCAGTACTTC.

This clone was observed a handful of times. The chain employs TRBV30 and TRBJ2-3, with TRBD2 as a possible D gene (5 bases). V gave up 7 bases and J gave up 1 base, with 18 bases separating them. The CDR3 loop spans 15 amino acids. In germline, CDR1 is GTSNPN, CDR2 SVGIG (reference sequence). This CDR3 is CASMASYGGTDTQYF. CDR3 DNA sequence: TGTGCCTCAATGGCTTCGTACGGGGGCACAGATACGCAGTATTTT.

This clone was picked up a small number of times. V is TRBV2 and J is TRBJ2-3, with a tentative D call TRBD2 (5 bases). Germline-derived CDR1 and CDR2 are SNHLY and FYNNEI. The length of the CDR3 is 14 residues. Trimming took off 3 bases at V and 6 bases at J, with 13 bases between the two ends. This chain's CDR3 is CASSDWTSTDTQYF. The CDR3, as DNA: TGTGCCAGCAGTGATTGGACTTCTACGGATACGCAGTATTTT.

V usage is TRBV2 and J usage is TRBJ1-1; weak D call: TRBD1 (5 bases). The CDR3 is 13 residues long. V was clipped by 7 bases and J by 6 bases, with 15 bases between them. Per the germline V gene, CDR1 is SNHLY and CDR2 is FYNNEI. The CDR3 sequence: CASIRAPGAEAFF. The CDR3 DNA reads TGTGCCAGCATACGGGCCCCGGGGGCTGAAGCTTTCTTT.

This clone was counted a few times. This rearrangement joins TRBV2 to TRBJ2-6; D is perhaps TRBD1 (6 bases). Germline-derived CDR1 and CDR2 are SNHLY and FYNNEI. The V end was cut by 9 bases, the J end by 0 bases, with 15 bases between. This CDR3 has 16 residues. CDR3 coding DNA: TGTGCCAGTGGAACAGGGATTAGCTCTGGGGCCAACGTCCTGACTTTC. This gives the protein CASGTGISSGANVLTF.

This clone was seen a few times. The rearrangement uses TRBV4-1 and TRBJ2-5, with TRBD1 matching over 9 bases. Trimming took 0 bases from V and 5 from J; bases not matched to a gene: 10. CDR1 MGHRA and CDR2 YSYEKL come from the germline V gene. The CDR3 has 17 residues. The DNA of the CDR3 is TGCGCCAGCAGCCAAGATCAAAGCGGGACAGGGTGGGAGACCCAGTACTTC. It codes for CASSQDQSGTGWETQYF.

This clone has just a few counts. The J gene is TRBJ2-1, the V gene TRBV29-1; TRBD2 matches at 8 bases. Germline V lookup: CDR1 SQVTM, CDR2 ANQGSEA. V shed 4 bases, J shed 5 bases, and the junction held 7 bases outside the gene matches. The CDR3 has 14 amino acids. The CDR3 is CSVVGGGRHNEQFF. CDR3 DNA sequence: TGCAGCGTTGTCGGGGGGGGTCGCCACAATGAGCAGTTCTTC.

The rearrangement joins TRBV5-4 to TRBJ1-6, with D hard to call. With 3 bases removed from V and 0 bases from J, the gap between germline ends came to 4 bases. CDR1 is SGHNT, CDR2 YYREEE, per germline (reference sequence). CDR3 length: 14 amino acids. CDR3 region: CASSSNSYNSPLHF. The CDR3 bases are TGTGCCAGCAGCTCCAACTCCTATAATTCACCCCTCCACTTT.

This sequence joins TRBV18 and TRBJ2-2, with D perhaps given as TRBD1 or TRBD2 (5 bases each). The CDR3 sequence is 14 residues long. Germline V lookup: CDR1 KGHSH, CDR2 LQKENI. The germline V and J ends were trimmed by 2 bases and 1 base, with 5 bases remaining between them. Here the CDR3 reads CASSPGGNTGELFF. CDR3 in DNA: TGTGCCAGCTCACCAGGGGGGAACACCGGGGAGCTGTTTTTT.

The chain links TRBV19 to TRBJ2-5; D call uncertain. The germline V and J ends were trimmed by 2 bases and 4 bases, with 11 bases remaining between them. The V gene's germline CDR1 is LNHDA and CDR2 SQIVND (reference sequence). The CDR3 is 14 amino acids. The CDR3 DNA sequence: TGTGCCAGTAGTATATCTCCAGCCACAGAGACCCAGTACTTC. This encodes CASSISPATETQYF.

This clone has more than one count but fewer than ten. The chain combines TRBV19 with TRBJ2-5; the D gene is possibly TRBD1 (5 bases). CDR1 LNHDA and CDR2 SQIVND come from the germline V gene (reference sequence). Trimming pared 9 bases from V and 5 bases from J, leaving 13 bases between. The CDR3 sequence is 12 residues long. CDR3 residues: CASRDRAETQYF. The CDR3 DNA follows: TGTGCCAGCAGAGACAGAGCTGAGACCCAGTACTTC.

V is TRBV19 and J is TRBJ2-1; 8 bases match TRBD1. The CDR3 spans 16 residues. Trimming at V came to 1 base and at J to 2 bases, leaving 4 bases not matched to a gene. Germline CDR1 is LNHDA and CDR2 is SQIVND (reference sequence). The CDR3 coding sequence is TGTGCCAGTAGTATAGGGGGGACAGGAACCTACAATGAGCAGTTCTTC. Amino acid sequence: CASSIGGTGTYNEQFF. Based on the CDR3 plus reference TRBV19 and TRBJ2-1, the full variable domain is DGGITQSPKYLFRKEGQNVTLSCEQNLNHDAMYWYRQDPGQGLRLIYYSQIVNDFQKGDIAEGYSVSREKKESFPLTVTSAQKNPTAFYLCASSIGGTGTYNEQFFGPGTRLTVL.